These T cell receptor beta chains were read from a single sample in a study of cytomegalovirus exposure and HLA in healthy donors. Generated by immunoSEQ multiplex PCR, the TCRdb table keeps only in-frame clones and is missing some. The sample lists approximately 110,000 clones, 15% occurring once. Sequenced input: PBMCs. The receptors were gathered from a woman younger than 35 in good health and CMV-seronegative. CDR3s include the opening cysteine and the closing phenylalanine or tryptophan. The D gene is left open where the match is weak. Expanded clones get a size class; other rows say once, few or many, or leave the size out.

v_gene: TRBV7-9
abundance: few
d_gene: TRBD2
j_gene: TRBJ2-2
CDR3aa: CASSPGLRSTGELFF
CDR3nt: TGTGCCAGCAGCCCGGGACTACGATCCACCGGGGAGCTGTTTTTT

v_gene: TRBV6-1
abundance: NA
d_gene: TRBD1
j_gene: TRBJ1-5
CDR3aa: CASSEAATGYQPQHF
CDR3nt: TGTGCCAGCAGTGAAGCGGCGACAGGGTATCAGCCCCAGCATTTT

v_gene: TRBV9
abundance: few
d_gene: NA
j_gene: TRBJ1-2
CDR3aa: CASSSNRAWGGYTF
CDR3nt: TGTGCCAGCAGCTCCAACAGGGCTTGGGGTGGCTACACCTTC

v_gene: TRBV6-5
abundance: NA
d_gene: NA
j_gene: TRBJ2-5
CDR3aa: CASRPQVFPETQYF
CDR3nt: TGTGCCAGCAGACCCCAGGTTTTCCCAGAGACCCAGTACTTC

v_gene: TRBV9
abundance: few
d_gene: TRBD2
j_gene: TRBJ2-5
CDR3aa: CASSASPGLELETQYF
CDR3nt: TGTGCCAGCAGCGCTAGCCCCGGACTAGAGCTGGAGACCCAGTACTTC

v_gene: TRBV5-1
abundance: NA
d_gene: TRBD2
j_gene: TRBJ2-3
CDR3aa: CASHGAAGGRDTQYF
CDR3nt: TGCGCCAGCCACGGAGCGGCGGGGGGACGAGATACGCAGTATTTT

v_gene: TRBV4-2
abundance: many
d_gene: NA
j_gene: TRBJ2-2
CDR3aa: CASSQDDWTPNTGELFF
CDR3nt: TGTGCCAGCAGCCAAGATGACTGGACTCCGAACACCGGGGAGCTGTTTTTT

v_gene: TRBV30
abundance: few
d_gene: NA
j_gene: TRBJ1-1
CDR3aa: CAWSGTKRSVNTEAFF
CDR3nt: TGTGCCTGGAGCGGTACTAAGAGGTCCGTGAACACTGAAGCTTTCTTT

v_gene: TRBV28
abundance: few
d_gene: TRBD1
j_gene: TRBJ1-5
CDR3aa: CASSLRGQGHQPQHF
CDR3nt: TGTGCCAGCAGTTTAAGAGGACAGGGCCATCAGCCCCAGCATTTT

v_gene: TRBV2
abundance: NA
d_gene: TRBD2
j_gene: TRBJ2-5
CDR3aa: CASSRLAGGNRETQYF
CDR3nt: TGTGCCAGCAGCAGACTAGCGGGGGGCAACCGGGAGACCCAGTACTTC

v_gene: TRBV29-1
abundance: NA
d_gene: TRBD2
j_gene: TRBJ2-6
CDR3aa: CSALGTSGVGANVLTF
CDR3nt: TGCAGCGCCCTAGGGACTAGCGGGGTTGGGGCCAACGTCCTGACTTTC

v_gene: TRBV28
abundance: few
d_gene: TRBD1
j_gene: TRBJ1-4
CDR3aa: CASRWTGYEKLFF
CDR3nt: TGTGCCAGCAGGTGGACAGGGTACGAAAAACTGTTTTTT

v_gene: TRBV2
abundance: NA
d_gene: NA
j_gene: TRBJ1-1
CDR3aa: CASSPDRGNTEAFF
CDR3nt: TGTGCCAGCAGTCCGGACAGAGGGAACACTGAAGCTTTCTTT

v_gene: TRBV15
abundance: few
d_gene: NA
j_gene: TRBJ1-5
CDR3aa: CATSRAGRGNNQPQHF
CDR3nt: TGTGCCACCAGCAGAGCGGGGCGGGGGAACAATCAGCCCCAGCATTTT

v_gene: TRBV2
abundance: NA
d_gene: NA
j_gene: TRBJ1-5
CDR3aa: CASSPPTGVSNQPQHF
CDR3nt: TGTGCCAGCAGTCCCCCGACAGGAGTTAGCAATCAGCCCCAGCATTTT

v_gene: TRBV5-1
abundance: once
d_gene: NA
j_gene: TRBJ2-3
CDR3aa: CASSLGGADTQYF
CDR3nt: TGCGCCAGCAGCTTGGGGGGGGCAGATACGCAGTATTTT

v_gene: TRBV4-1
abundance: few
d_gene: TRBD1
j_gene: TRBJ2-7
CDR3aa: CASSQETSGQIYEQYF
CDR3nt: TGCGCCAGCAGCCAAGAAACTTCGGGACAGATCTACGAGCAGTACTTC

v_gene: TRBV5-4
abundance: NA
d_gene: TRBD1
j_gene: TRBJ2-5
CDR3aa: CASSLSRTGYGETQYF
CDR3nt: TGTGCCAGCAGCTTGTCCCGGACAGGGTATGGAGAGACCCAGTACTTC

v_gene: TRBV19
abundance: few
d_gene: TRBD2
j_gene: TRBJ2-5
CDR3aa: CASSSAGGQETQYF
CDR3nt: TGTGCCAGTAGTTCCGCGGGGGGGCAAGAGACCCAGTACTTC

v_gene: TRBV6-1
abundance: few
d_gene: NA
j_gene: TRBJ2-1
CDR3aa: CASSVMNGRNEQFF
CDR3nt: TGTGCCAGCAGTGTTATGAATGGGCGCAATGAGCAGTTCTTC

v_gene: TRBV5-1
abundance: NA
d_gene: TRBD2
j_gene: TRBJ2-3
CDR3aa: CASSPEPGGGYTQYF
CDR3nt: TGCGCCAGCAGCCCGGAGCCCGGGGGGGGGTATACGCAGTATTTT

v_gene: TRBV18
abundance: NA
d_gene: NA
j_gene: TRBJ1-5
CDR3aa: CASSPGAFNDQPQHF
CDR3nt: TGTGCCAGCTCACCGGGAGCCTTTAACGATCAGCCCCAGCATTTT

v_gene: TRBV19
abundance: once
d_gene: TRBD1
j_gene: TRBJ1-1
CDR3aa: CASSTGTGGFSPEAFF
CDR3nt: TGTGCCAGTAGTACCGGGACAGGGGGATTCAGTCCTGAAGCTTTCTTT

v_gene: TRBV15
abundance: few
d_gene: TRBD2
j_gene: TRBJ2-1
CDR3aa: CATSRGISGGLITYNEQFF
CDR3nt: TGTGCCACCAGCAGAGGGATTAGCGGGGGCCTCATCACGTACAATGAGCAGTTCTTC

v_gene: TRBV28
abundance: few
d_gene: TRBD1
j_gene: TRBJ1-5
CDR3aa: CASSAAGQLNQPQHF
CDR3nt: TGTGCCAGCAGCGCTGCGGGACAGCTCAATCAGCCCCAGCATTTT

v_gene: TRBV5-1
abundance: NA
d_gene: NA
j_gene: TRBJ2-1
CDR3aa: CASSSGQVRFF
CDR3nt: TGCGCCAGCAGCTCAGGGCAGGTGCGGTTCTTC

v_gene: TRBV30
abundance: NA
d_gene: NA
j_gene: TRBJ1-4
CDR3aa: CAWSIRAGTTNEKLFF
CDR3nt: TGTGCCTGGAGTATAAGGGCCGGGACAACTAATGAAAAACTGTTTTTT

v_gene: TRBV9
abundance: few
d_gene: TRBD1
j_gene: TRBJ1-1
CDR3aa: CASSQRGGTGGTEAFF
CDR3nt: TGTGCCAGCAGCCAGCGAGGTGGGACAGGGGGGACTGAAGCTTTCTTT

v_gene: TRBV5-5
abundance: NA
d_gene: TRBD1
j_gene: TRBJ1-2
CDR3aa: CASSGGTGNYGYTF
CDR3nt: TGTGCCAGCAGCGGCGGGACAGGAAACTATGGCTACACCTTC

v_gene: TRBV7-8
abundance: NA
d_gene: NA
j_gene: TRBJ1-2
CDR3aa: CASTTPGSGYTF
CDR3nt: TGTGCCAGCACCACCCCCGGGAGCGGCTACACCTTC